Listed below are T cell receptor beta chains from one sample, sequenced in a study of blood T cell repertoires in COVID-19. Data came from immunoSEQ multiplex PCR; TCRdb stores just in-frame clones and leaves some out. This repertoire shows about 160,000 clones, 80% found once; its top ten account for more than 3%. Input material: PBMCs or T cells enriched from blood (not recorded which). Receptor source: a woman aged 55-70 years who had recovered from COVID-19. Both conserved end residues are part of each CDR3. D genes are given only for firm matches. Expanded clones are given a class, and other clones once, few, many or no size at all.

DNA: TGTGCCAGTAGTATAGAAGCCCTCTCGCGGAACACTGAAGCTTTCTTT
CDR3: CASSIEALSRNTEAFF
D: NA
J: TRBJ1-1
V: TRBV19
size: NA

DNA: TGTGCCAGTAGTATGGGGCCGACCCCAGGCGATGGCTACACCTTC
CDR3: CASSMGPTPGDGYTF
D: NA
J: TRBJ1-2
V: TRBV19
size: NA

DNA: TGTGCCAGCAGCTTGAACACTGGGACAGGGAGCCTCTATGGCTACACCTTC
CDR3: CASSLNTGTGSLYGYTF
D: TRBD1
J: TRBJ1-2
V: TRBV5-4
size: many

DNA: TGTGCCAGCAGTAAAGGGACTACCACAAACACCGGGGAGCTGTTTTTT
CDR3: CASSKGTTTNTGELFF
D: TRBD2
J: TRBJ2-2
V: TRBV2
size: NA

DNA: TGTGCCACTCGGACAGAGTACAATGAGCAGTTCTTC
CDR3: CATRTEYNEQFF
D: NA
J: TRBJ2-1
V: TRBV28
size: NA

DNA: TGTGCCAGCAGCCAAATCGATGAAAAACTGTTTTTT
CDR3: CASSQIDEKLFF
D: NA
J: TRBJ1-4
V: TRBV3-1/TRBV3-2
size: NA

DNA: TGTGCCAGCAGCCTTCAGGGTAGCACTGAAGCTTTCTTT
CDR3: CASSLQGSTEAFF
D: NA
J: TRBJ1-1
V: TRBV3-1/TRBV3-2
size: NA

DNA: TGCAGCGTGGACCCCGGGACAGGCAGCTACAATGAGCAGTTCTTC
CDR3: CSVDPGTGSYNEQFF
D: TRBD1
J: TRBJ2-1
V: TRBV29-1
size: NA

DNA: TGCAGCGTTGTGACTAGCGGGATAGAGACCCAGTACTTC
CDR3: CSVVTSGIETQYF
D: TRBD2
J: TRBJ2-5
V: TRBV29-1
size: NA

DNA: TGCGCCAGCAGTGGTCAGGGAGGGAACACTGAAGCTTTCTTT
CDR3: CASSGQGGNTEAFF
D: NA
J: TRBJ1-1
V: TRBV5-1
size: NA